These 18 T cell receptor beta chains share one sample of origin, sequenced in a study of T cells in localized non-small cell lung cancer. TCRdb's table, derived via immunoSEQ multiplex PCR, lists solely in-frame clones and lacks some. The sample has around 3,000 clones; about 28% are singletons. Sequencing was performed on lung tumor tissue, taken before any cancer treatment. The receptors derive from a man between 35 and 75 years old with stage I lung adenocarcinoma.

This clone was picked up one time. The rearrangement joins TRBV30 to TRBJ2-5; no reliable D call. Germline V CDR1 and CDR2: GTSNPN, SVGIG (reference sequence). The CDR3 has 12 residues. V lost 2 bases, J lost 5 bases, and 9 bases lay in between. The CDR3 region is CAWSPLGETQYF. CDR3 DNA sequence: TGTGCCTGGAGTCCCCTGGGGGAGACCCAGTACTTC. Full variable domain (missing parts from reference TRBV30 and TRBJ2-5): SQTIHQWPATLVQPVGSPLSLECTVEGTSNPNLYWYRQAAGRGLQLLFYSVGIGQISSEVPQNLSASRPQDRQFILSSKKLLLSDSGFYLCAWSPLGETQYFGPGTRLLVL.

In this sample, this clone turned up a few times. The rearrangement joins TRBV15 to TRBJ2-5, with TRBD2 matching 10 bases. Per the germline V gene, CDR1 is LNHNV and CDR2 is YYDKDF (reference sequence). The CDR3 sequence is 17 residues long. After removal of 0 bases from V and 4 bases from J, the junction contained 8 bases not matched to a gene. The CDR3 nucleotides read TGTGCCACCAGCAGAGATAGTACTAGCGGGGAAAGAGAGACCCAGTACTTC. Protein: CATSRDSTSGERETQYF.

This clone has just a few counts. The CDR3 nucleotides read TGTGCCAGCATGGGGACTAGGGGGAACAATGAGCAGTTCTTC. Its translation is CASMGTRGNNEQFF. V is TRBV9 and J is TRBJ2-1; 8 bases are a match to TRBD2. Germline V lookup: CDR1 SGDLS, CDR2 YYNGEE. J gave up 5 bases and V 6 bases, and 7 bases lay outside the gene matches. The CDR3 covers 14 residues. Combining the CDR3 with reference TRBV9 and TRBJ2-1 gives the whole variable domain DSGVTQTPKHLITATGQRVTLRCSPRSGDLSVYWYQQSLDQGLQFLIQYYNGEERAKGNILERFSAQQFPDLHSELNLSSLELGDSALYFCASMGTRGNNEQFFGPGTRLTVL.

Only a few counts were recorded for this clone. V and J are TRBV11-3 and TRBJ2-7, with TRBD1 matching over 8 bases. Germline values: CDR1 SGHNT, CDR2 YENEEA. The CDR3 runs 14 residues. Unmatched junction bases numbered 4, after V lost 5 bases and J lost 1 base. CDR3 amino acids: CASSHGQGSYEQYF. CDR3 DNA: TGTGCCAGCAGCCACGGACAGGGTTCCTACGAGCAGTACTTC.

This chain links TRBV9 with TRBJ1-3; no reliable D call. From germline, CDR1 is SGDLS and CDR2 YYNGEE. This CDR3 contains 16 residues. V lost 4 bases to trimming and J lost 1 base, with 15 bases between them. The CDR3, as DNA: TGTGCCAGCAGCCCCCGGACGGCGCCTTCTGGAAACACCATATATTTT. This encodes CASSPRTAPSGNTIYF.

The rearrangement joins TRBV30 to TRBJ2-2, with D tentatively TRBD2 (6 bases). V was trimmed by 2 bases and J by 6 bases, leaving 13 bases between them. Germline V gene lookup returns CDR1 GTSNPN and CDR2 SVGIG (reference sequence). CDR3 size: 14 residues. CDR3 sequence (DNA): TGTGCCTGGAGTCGGGGGTCGATCGCCGGGGAGCTGTTTTTT. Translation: CAWSRGSIAGELFF.

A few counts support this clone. This CDR3 reads CAWSTPRTGSYGYTF. In nucleotides, the CDR3 is TGTGCCTGGAGTACACCCAGGACAGGTTCCTATGGCTACACCTTC. The rearrangement uses TRBV30 and TRBJ1-2; 7 nucleotides align to TRBD1. Germline CDR1 GTSNPN, CDR2 SVGIG (reference sequence). CDR3 length: 15 amino acids. Trimming removed 2 bases from V and 4 bases from J; junction bases left unmatched: 10.

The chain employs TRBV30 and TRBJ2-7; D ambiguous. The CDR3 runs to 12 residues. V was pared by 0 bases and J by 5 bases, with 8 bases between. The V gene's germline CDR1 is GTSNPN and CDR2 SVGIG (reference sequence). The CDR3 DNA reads TGTGCCTGGAGTGTGCAAGGCGACGAGCAGTACTTC. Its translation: CAWSVQGDEQYF. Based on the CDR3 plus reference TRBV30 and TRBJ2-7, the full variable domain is SQTIHQWPATLVQPVGSPLSLECTVEGTSNPNLYWYRQAAGRGLQLLFYSVGIGQISSEVPQNLSASRPQDRQFILSSKKLLLSDSGFYLCAWSVQGDEQYFGPGTRLTVT.

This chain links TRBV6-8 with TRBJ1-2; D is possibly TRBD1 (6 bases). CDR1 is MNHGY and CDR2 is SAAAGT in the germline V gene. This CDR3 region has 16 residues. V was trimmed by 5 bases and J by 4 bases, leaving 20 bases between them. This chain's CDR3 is CASSTDGGADSYGYTF. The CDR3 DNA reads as TGTGCCAGCAGTACGGACGGGGGGGCGGATAGCTATGGCTACACCTTC.

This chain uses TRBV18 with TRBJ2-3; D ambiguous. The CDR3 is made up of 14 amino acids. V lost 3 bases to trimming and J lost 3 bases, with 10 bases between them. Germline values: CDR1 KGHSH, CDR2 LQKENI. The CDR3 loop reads CASSPDGDTDTQYF. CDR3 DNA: TGTGCCAGCTCACCGGATGGCGATACAGATACGCAGTATTTT.

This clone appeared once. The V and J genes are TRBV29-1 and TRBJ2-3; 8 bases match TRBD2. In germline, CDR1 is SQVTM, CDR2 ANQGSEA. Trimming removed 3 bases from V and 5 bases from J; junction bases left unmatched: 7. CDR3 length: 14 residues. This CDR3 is CSVDPRLAKDTQYF. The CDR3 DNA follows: TGCAGCGTTGACCCGAGACTAGCGAAAGATACGCAGTATTTT.

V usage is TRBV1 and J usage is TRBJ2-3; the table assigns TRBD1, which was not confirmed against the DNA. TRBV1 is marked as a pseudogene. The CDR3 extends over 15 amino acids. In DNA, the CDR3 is TGCGCCAGCAGCCCCTCGCAGGGTAACACAGATACGCAGTATTTT. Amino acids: CASSPSQGNTDTQYF.

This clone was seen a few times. The CDR3 DNA is TGTGCCTGGACGTTAGACAAAGGGACTGAAGCTTTCTTT. It specifies CAWTLDKGTEAFF. V and J are TRBV30 and TRBJ1-1; D call uncertain. The germline V gene encodes CDR1 GTSNPN and CDR2 SVGIG (reference sequence). Between the trimmed V and J ends, which lost 4 bases and 5 bases, there was a span of 14 bases. This CDR3 is 13 amino acids long. The full variable domain, with the rest looked up from reference TRBV30 and TRBJ1-1, is SQTIHQWPATLVQPVGSPLSLECTVEGTSNPNLYWYRQAAGRGLQLLFYSVGIGQISSEVPQNLSASRPQDRQFILSSKKLLLSDSGFYLCAWTLDKGTEAFFGQGTRLTVV.

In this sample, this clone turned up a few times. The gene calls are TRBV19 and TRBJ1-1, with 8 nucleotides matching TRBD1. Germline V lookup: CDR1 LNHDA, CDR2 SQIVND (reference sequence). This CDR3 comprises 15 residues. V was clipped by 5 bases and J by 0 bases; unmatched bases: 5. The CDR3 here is CASSLQGVMNTEAFF. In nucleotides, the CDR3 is TGTGCCAGTAGTCTACAGGGGGTAATGAACACTGAAGCTTTCTTT.

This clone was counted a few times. The DNA for the CDR3 is TGTGCCAGCAGACAGGGGGTGGAGAACAATGAGCAGTTCTTC. Protein product: CASRQGVENNEQFF. The V and J genes are TRBV28 and TRBJ2-1, with TRBD1 matching over 8 bases. The ends lost 6 bases at V and 5 bases at J; junction bases unmatched: 6. CDR1 is MDHEN, CDR2 SYDVKM, per germline. The CDR3 has 14 residues.

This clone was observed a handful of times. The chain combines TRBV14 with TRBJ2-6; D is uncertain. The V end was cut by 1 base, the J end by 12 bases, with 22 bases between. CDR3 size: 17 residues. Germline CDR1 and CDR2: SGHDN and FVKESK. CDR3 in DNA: TGTGCCAGCAGCCAAGGCGGAACGAACCGTGGAGTCGGCGTCCTGACTTTC. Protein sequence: CASSQGGTNRGVGVLTF.

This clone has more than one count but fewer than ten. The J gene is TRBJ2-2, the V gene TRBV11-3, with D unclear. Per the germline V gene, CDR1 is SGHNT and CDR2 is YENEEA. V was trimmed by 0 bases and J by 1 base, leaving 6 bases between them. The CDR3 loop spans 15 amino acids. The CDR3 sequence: CASSLESGNTGELFF. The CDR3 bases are TGTGCCAGCAGCTTAGAGTCAGGGAACACCGGGGAGCTGTTTTTT.

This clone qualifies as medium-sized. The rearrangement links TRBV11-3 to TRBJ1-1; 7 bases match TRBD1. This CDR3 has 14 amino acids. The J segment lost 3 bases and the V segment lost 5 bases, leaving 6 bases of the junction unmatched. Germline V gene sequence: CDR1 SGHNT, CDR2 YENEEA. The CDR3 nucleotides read TGTGCCAGCAGCCAAGGCGACAGGGACACTGAAGCTTTCTTT. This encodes CASSQGDRDTEAFF.